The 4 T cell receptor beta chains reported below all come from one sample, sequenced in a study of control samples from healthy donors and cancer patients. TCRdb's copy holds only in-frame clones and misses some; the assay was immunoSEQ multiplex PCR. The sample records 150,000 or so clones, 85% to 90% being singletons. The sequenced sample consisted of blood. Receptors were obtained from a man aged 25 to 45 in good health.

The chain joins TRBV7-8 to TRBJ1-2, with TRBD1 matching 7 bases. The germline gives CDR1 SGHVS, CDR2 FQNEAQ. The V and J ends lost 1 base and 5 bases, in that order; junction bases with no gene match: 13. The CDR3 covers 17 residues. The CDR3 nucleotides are TGTGCCAGCAGCTTAGGCCAGACAGGGCATAAGCGGTATGGCTACACCTTC. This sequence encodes CASSLGQTGHKRYGYTF.

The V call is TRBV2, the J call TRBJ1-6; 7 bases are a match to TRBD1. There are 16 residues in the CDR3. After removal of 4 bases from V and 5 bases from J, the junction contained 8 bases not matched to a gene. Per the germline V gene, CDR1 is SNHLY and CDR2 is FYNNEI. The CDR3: CASSARGRSNNSPLHF. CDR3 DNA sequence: TGTGCCAGCAGTGCAAGGGGGCGGAGTAATAATTCACCCCTCCACTTT.

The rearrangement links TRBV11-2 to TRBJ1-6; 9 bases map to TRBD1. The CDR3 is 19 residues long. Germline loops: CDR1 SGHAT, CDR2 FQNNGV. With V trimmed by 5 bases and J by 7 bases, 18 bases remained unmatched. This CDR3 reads CASSLPRGGTGQGNSPLHF. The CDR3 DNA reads TGTGCCAGCAGCCTGCCGAGGGGGGGAACTGGACAGGGGAATTCACCCCTCCACTTT.

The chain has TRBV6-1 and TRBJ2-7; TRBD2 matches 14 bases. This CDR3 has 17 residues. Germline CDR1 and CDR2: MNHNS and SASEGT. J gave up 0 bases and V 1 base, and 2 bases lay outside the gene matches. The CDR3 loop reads CASSEGLAGGPSYEQYF. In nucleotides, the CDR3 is TGTGCCAGCAGTGAAGGACTAGCGGGAGGGCCCTCCTACGAGCAGTACTTC.